This T cell receptor beta chain was sequenced for a study of CD8+CD57+ T cells in acquired aplastic anemia. Findings and limits, study-wide: About 30 shared CD8+ CDR3s appeared highly expressed within patients' immunodominant clones.

Sequencing was done on patients that had shown CD8+CD57+ cell expansion by flow cytometry. As a group, the patients uniformly had severe acquired aplastic anemia. The study sampled blood from patients who had received no therapy. On this clonotype: Its antigen is unknown.

The TCR beta profiling, which covered VDJ combination and CDR3 sequence, was carried out using genomic DNA as the template. Each CDR3 protein gets one entry after TCRdb re-called the reads with MiXCR. In the table there are 200,000 to 250,000 distinct CDR3 sequences, 65% of which are singletons. The length of the CDR3 is 14 residues. Trimming removed 1 base from V and 4 bases from J, with 10 bases in between. In germline, CDR1 is SEHNR, CDR2 FQNEAQ (reference sequence). The rearrangement joins TRBV7-9 to TRBJ1-2, with D tentatively TRBD1 (5 bases). The source material was sorted CD4+, CD8+, or CD8+CD57+ T cells (not recorded which) from PBMCs. This clonotype was obtained from a human donor with aplastic anemia. Here the CDR3 DNA reads TGTGCCAGCAGCTTAGGGGGGGATCTCTATGGCTACACCTTC. Protein sequence: CASSLGGDLYGYTF.